This is a list of T cell receptor beta chains from one sample in a study of neoadjuvant anti-PD-1 for oral cavity cancer. Measured with immunoSEQ multiplex PCR; TCRdb has only the in-frame clones, and not every one. Of 11,000 to 15,000 clones listed, 55% to 65% are singletons. Sequencing used PBMCs, obtained before nivolumab (anti-PD-1) treatment. These receptors came from a person aged 35 to 85 with oral cavity squamous cell carcinoma. Each CDR3 is given with its conserved first and last residue. D genes are given only for firm matches. Part of the rows lack a size; the others show once, few, many or a class for expanded clones.

D | size | J | V | DNA | CDR3
NA | NA | TRBJ1-2 | TRBV6-1 | TGTGCCAGCAGTGAAGTATCGTCCGGGAGCTATGGCTACACCTTC | CASSEVSSGSYGYTF
NA | NA | TRBJ1-2 | TRBV7-9 | TGTGCCAGCAGCTTAGTATTGGGGACGGACGCTTTTGGCTACACCTTC | CASSLVLGTDAFGYTF
NA | once | TRBJ2-5 | TRBV4-2 | TGTGCCAGCAGCCAAGATCGGGGAGGGGGGGAGACCCAGTACTTC | CASSQDRGGGETQYF
NA | NA | TRBJ2-1 | TRBV30 | TGTGCCTGGAGGCCGGACTACCGGGGAAACAATGAGCAGTTCTTC | CAWRPDYRGNNEQFF
NA | once | TRBJ1-2 | TRBV20-1 | TGCAGTGCTATATTTGGCTACACCTTC | CSAIFGYTF
TRBD1 | NA | TRBJ2-7 | TRBV6-1 | TGTGCCAGCATCCTGACAGGGGCATACGAGCAGTACTTC | CASILTGAYEQYF
TRBD1 | few | TRBJ2-5 | TRBV6-5 | TGTGCCAGCAGTTACTTGACAGGGCGTGGGACCCAGTACTTC | CASSYLTGRGTQYF
TRBD1 | NA | TRBJ1-5 | TRBV6-5 | TGTGCCAGCAGTTCGGGACAGGGGCTTCAGCCCCAGCATTTT | CASSSGQGLQPQHF
NA | NA | TRBJ2-7 | TRBV7-9 | TGTGCCAGCAGCTTAGCCGCAGGCTGGAGCTCCTACGAGCAGTACTTC | CASSLAAGWSSYEQYF
NA | NA | TRBJ1-6 | TRBV5-1 | TGCGCCAGCAGCTTGGCCGGGCGGAGATATTCACCCCTCCACTTT | CASSLAGRRYSPLHF
TRBD2 | NA | TRBJ2-2 | TRBV6-1 | TGTGCCAGCAGCTTACTAGCGGGTTCCCCCGGGGAGCTGTTTTTT | CASSLLAGSPGELFF
TRBD2 | NA | TRBJ2-1 | TRBV6-1 | TGTGCCAGCTCCGTTAGCGGGGGCCGCCACAATGAGCAGTTCTTC | CASSVSGGRHNEQFF
TRBD1 | few | TRBJ1-5 | TRBV30 | TGTGCCTGGAGTGGGACAGGGATTCAGCCCCAGCATTTT | CAWSGTGIQPQHF
NA | NA | TRBJ1-2 | TRBV7-2 | TGTGCCAGCAGCTTTACAGGGAGAGATGGCTACACCTTC | CASSFTGRDGYTF
NA | NA | TRBJ2-6 | TRBV12-5 | TGTGCTAGTGGTTTGCTTACAGGTTTATGGGGCTCTGGGGCCAACGTCCTGACTTTC | CASGLLTGLWGSGANVLTF